The 17 T cell receptor beta chains reported below all come from one sample, sequenced in a study of blood T cell repertoires in COVID-19. Assay: immunoSEQ multiplex PCR; the TCRdb copy retains only in-frame clones and omits some. This sample has 70,000 to 95,000 clones; approximately 92% occur once, and the top ten carry nearly 6.5%. The specimen sequenced was peripheral blood. These receptors originate from a woman aged 55 to 70 with active COVID-19.

The chain combines TRBV10-3 with TRBJ1-1, with 9 bases lining up with TRBD1. The CDR3 totals 14 residues. Germline assignment: CDR1 ENHRY and CDR2 SYGVKD. The trim removed 4 bases at V and 7 bases at J, leaving 7 bases unmatched. As DNA, the CDR3 is TGTGCCATCAGTGCGGGGACAGGGTTAGGTGAAGCTTTCTTT. Translated: CAISAGTGLGEAFF.

The chain carries TRBV5-1 and TRBJ2-7; D is perhaps TRBD1 (5 bases). The V gene's germline CDR1 is SGHRS and CDR2 YFSETQ. The CDR3 runs to 14 residues. The ends were cut back, 0 bases at V and 3 bases at J, with 10 bases in the middle. CDR3 sequence (DNA): TGCGCCAGCAGCTTGGTTCCACAGGACTACGAGCAGTACTTC. Its translation is CASSLVPQDYEQYF.

CDR3 coding DNA: TGTGCCAGCTCGCCCTCGTTAGGGGATAATGAGCAGTTCTTC. Its translation is CASSPSLGDNEQFF. V and J are TRBV18 and TRBJ2-1; D possibly corresponds to TRBD1 (5 bases). From germline, CDR1 is KGHSH and CDR2 LQKENI. The ends were cut back, 6 bases at V and 7 bases at J, with 16 bases in the middle. CDR3 length equals 14 residues.

The rearrangement joins TRBV3-1 (or the pseudogene TRBV3-2) to TRBJ1-2; a weak D match, TRBD1 (6 bases). CDR3 size: 15 residues. Germline assignment: CDR1 LGHDT and CDR2 YNNKEL (reference sequence). V was pared by 3 bases and J by 1 base, with 12 bases between. CDR3 region: CASSHWDKNNYGYTF. CDR3 in DNA: TGTGCCAGCAGCCATTGGGACAAGAATAACTATGGCTACACCTTC.

Comments on this clone: This sample also contains other DNA sequences that code for the same CDR3. The rearrangement joins TRBV4-3 to TRBJ1-4, with a tentative D call TRBD1 (6 bases). V was trimmed by 2 bases and J by 7 bases, leaving 14 bases between them. The CDR3 covers 15 residues. CDR1 is LGHNA and CDR2 is YSLEER in the germline V gene. In DNA form, the CDR3 reads TGCGCCAGCAGCCAAAACGACAGGTCGGGTGAAAAACTGTTTTTT. Its translation: CASSQNDRSGEKLFF.

The chain joins TRBV27 to TRBJ1-1; 7 bases line up with TRBD1. CDR3 length: 18 residues. CDR1 is MNHEY, CDR2 SMNVEV, per germline (reference sequence). Germline trimming cut 7 bases from V and 5 bases from J; bases unmatched to any gene: 22. The CDR3 loop reads CASTLRYGQELRGTEAFF. The DNA for the CDR3 is TGTGCCAGCACCCTGAGGTATGGACAGGAACTAAGGGGGACTGAAGCTTTCTTT.

The V gene is TRBV19, the J gene TRBJ1-1, with D hard to call. CDR3 length: 14 amino acids. V gave up 6 bases and J gave up 5 bases, with 16 bases separating them. Germline V gives CDR1 LNHDA, CDR2 SQIVND (reference sequence). DNA of the CDR3: TGTGCCAGTAGCACTTCGGGAAGGGAAACTGAAGCTTTCTTT. It encodes CASSTSGRETEAFF.

This chain joins TRBV14 and TRBJ2-3; TRBD2 aligns across 8 bases. V lost 5 bases to trimming and J lost 5 bases; unmatched junction nucleotides: 12. The CDR3 contains 16 residues. CDR1 SGHDN and CDR2 FVKESK come from the germline V gene. CDR3 sequence (DNA): TGTGCCAGCAGCTACTTAGCGGGGTCTAAAGGAGATACGCAGTATTTT. Translating gives CASSYLAGSKGDTQYF.

As DNA, the CDR3 is TGTGCCAGCAACACACAGGGAGGGGATGGCTACACCTTC. This translates into CASNTQGGDGYTF. The V gene is TRBV2, the J gene TRBJ1-2; D is perhaps TRBD1 (6 bases). The V and J ends lost 7 bases and 6 bases respectively, with 15 bases between them. The germline CDR1 and CDR2 sequences are SNHLY and FYNNEI. This CDR3 contains 13 residues.

V is TRBV7-9 and J is TRBJ1-4; possibly TRBD1 for D (5 bases). This CDR3 is 16 amino acids long. Per germline, CDR1 SEHNR and CDR2 FQNEAQ (reference sequence). V gave up 2 bases and J gave up 0 bases, with 10 bases separating them. DNA of the CDR3: TGTGCCAGCAGCTTAAACGGGGGAGCAACTAATGAAAAACTGTTTTTT. Amino acid sequence: CASSLNGGATNEKLFF.

The CDR3 sequence: CASRTPGHKISPLHF. The CDR3 DNA follows: TGTGCCAGCAGGACCCCGGGACACAAAATTTCACCCCTCCACTTT. This chain connects TRBV28 to TRBJ1-6; a weak D match, TRBD1 (6 bases). The CDR3 runs to 15 residues. Trimming cost V 6 bases and J 9 bases, with 18 bases left between them. Germline assignment: CDR1 MDHEN and CDR2 SYDVKM.

This clone was recorded once. The chain joins TRBV7-9 to TRBJ2-1, with TRBD2 as a possible D gene (6 bases). The germline CDR1 and CDR2 sequences are SEHNR and FQNEAQ (reference sequence). This CDR3 is built from 13 residues. Trimming took off 5 bases at V and 9 bases at J, with 14 bases between the two ends. The CDR3 is CASSEQRAIEQFF. CDR3 coding DNA: TGTGCCAGCAGCGAACAGCGGGCAATTGAGCAGTTCTTC.

Only one count was recorded for this clone. The V call is TRBV12-5, the J call TRBJ1-5; D gene ambiguous. With 1 base removed from V and 1 base from J, the gap between germline ends came to 5 bases. CDR1 and CDR2 (germline): LGHNT, FRNRAP. The CDR3 has 14 residues. The CDR3, as DNA: TGTGCTAGTGGTTTGGGCGGGAGCAATCAGCCCCAGCATTTT. It specifies CASGLGGSNQPQHF.

This chain links TRBV24-1 with TRBJ2-6; D unclear. Germline assignment: CDR1 KGHDR and CDR2 SFDVKD. This CDR3 has 13 amino acids. V shed 9 bases and J shed 0 bases, with 5 bases lying between them. CDR3 in DNA: TGTGCCACCGCGCGCTCTGGGGCCAACGTCCTGACTTTC. Translated: CATARSGANVLTF.

The rearrangement uses TRBV28 and TRBJ2-7; 9 positions agree with TRBD2. This CDR3 contains 15 residues. Trimming cost V 7 bases and J 2 bases; bases outside gene matches: 9. Per germline, CDR1 MDHEN and CDR2 SYDVKM. The CDR3 protein is CASNTAGGGPYEQYF. The CDR3 region has the DNA TGTGCCAGCAATACCGCGGGGGGGGGCCCCTACGAGCAGTACTTC. Full variable domain (rest looked up from reference TRBV28 and TRBJ2-7): DVKVTQSSRYLVKRTGEKVFLECVQDMDHENMFWYRQDPGLGLRLIYFSYDVKMKEKGDIPEGYSVSREKKERFSLILESASTNQTSMYLCASNTAGGGPYEQYFGPGTRLTVT.

This clone was counted a single time. V gene TRBV9 combines with J gene TRBJ2-1; 9 bases are shared with TRBD1. Germline V gene data show CDR1 as SGDLS and CDR2 as YYNGEE. The CDR3 is 15 residues long. With V trimmed by 4 bases and J by 6 bases, 8 bases remained unmatched. The CDR3 coding sequence is TGTGCCAGCAGCACTGGACAGGGGCCCAGCAATGAGCAGTTCTTC. The encoded protein is CASSTGQGPSNEQFF.

The rearrangement joins TRBV19 to TRBJ1-2; D is unresolved. The CDR3 is 10 amino acids. The V gene's germline CDR1 is LNHDA and CDR2 SQIVND (reference sequence). The V gene lost 7 bases and the J gene lost 7 bases, with 7 bases spanning the gap. The CDR3 DNA reads as TGTGCCAGTATAATATTTGGCTACACCTTC. Translated, it gives CASIIFGYTF.